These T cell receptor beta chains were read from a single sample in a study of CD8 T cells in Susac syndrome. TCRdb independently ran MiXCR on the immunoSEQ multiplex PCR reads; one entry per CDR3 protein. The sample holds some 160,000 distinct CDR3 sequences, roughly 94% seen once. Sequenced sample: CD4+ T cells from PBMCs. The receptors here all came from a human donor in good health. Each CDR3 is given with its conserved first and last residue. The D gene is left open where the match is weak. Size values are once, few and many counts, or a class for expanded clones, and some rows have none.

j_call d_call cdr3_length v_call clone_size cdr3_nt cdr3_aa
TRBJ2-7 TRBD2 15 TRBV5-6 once TGTGCCAGCAGCCCCCTCACTAGCGGGGGAAACGAGCAGTACTTC CASSPLTSGGNEQYF
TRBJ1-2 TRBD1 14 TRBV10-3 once TGTGCCATCAAGCTAGACCAGGGGGCGCAGGGCTACACCTTC CAIKLDQGAQGYTF
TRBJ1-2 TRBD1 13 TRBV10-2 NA TGCGCCAGCCGGGACAGGGTAGACTATGGCTACACCTTC CASRDRVDYGYTF
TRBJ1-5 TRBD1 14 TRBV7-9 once TGTGCCAGCAGCCCCCGGGACAGGATCAAGCCCCAGCATTTT CASSPRDRIKPQHF
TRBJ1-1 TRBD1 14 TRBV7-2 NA TGTGCCAGCAACCCACAGGGGATGAACACTGAAGCTTTCTTT CASNPQGMNTEAFF
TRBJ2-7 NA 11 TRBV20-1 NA TGCAGTGCTCAGCCGGTTCACGAGCAGTACTTC CSAQPVHEQYF
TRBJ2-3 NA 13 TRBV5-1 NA TGCGCCAGCAGCTTATCCGGGGCAGATACGCAGTATTTT CASSLSGADTQYF
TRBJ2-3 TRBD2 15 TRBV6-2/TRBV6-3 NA TGTGCCATCCGGAAGTGGCTAGCGGGCACTTATACGCAGTATTTT CAIRKWLAGTYTQYF
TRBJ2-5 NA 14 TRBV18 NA TGTGCCAGCTCACCAAGGTCAAAAGGGGAGACCCAGTACTTC CASSPRSKGETQYF
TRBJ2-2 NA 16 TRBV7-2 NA TGTGCCAGCAGCCCCACCCAGGGGGGGAACACCGGGGAGCTGTTTTTT CASSPTQGGNTGELFF